The 24 T cell receptor beta chains below were found in one sample sequenced in a study of a mutant IDH1 vaccine in newly diagnosed glioma. Time point described: week 5, during vaccination. Topical imiquimod was applied with each vaccine dose, which held 300 ug of mutant IDH1 20-mer peptide. Assay: immunoSEQ multiplex PCR; the TCRdb copy retains only in-frame clones and omits some. This table has approximately 39,000 clones, roughly 79% appearing once. Their antigens remain unidentified. This specimen consisted of PBMCs, obtained from a glioma patient whose treatment included an IDH1 peptide vaccine. The receptors shown here come from a man aged 45-65 years with glioma.

This clone was seen more than once but under ten times. The V gene is TRBV20-1, the J gene TRBJ1-2; D unclear. The ends were cut back, 0 bases at V and 10 bases at J, with 9 bases in the middle. The germline V gene has CDR1 DFQATT and CDR2 SNEGSKA (reference sequence). CDR3 size: 11 residues. CDR3 coding DNA: TGCAGTGCTAGAGATCTATCACTCTACACCTTC. Protein: CSARDLSLYTF.

The chain is built from TRBV27 and TRBJ1-4; D gene ambiguous. Between the trimmed V and J ends, which lost 3 bases and 1 base, there was a span of 6 bases. CDR3 length equals 14 residues. Looked up from germline, CDR1 is MNHEY and CDR2 is SMNVEV (reference sequence). CDR3 protein: CASSFFGTNEKLFF. The DNA of the CDR3 is TGTGCCAGCAGTTTTTTTGGAACTAATGAAAAACTGTTTTTT. Supplemented by reference TRBV27 and TRBJ1-4, the full variable domain reads EAQVTQNPRYLITVTGKKLTVTCSQNMNHEYMSWYRQDPGLGLRQIYYSMNVEVTDKGDVPEGYKVSRKEKRNFPLILESPSPNQTSLYFCASSFFGTNEKLFFGSGTQLSVL.

The rearrangement joins TRBV4-1 to TRBJ2-5; 7 nucleotides match TRBD1. The germline CDR1 and CDR2 sequences are MGHRA and YSYEKL. V lost 4 bases to trimming and J lost 2 bases; unmatched junction nucleotides: 7. This CDR3 region has 15 residues. The CDR3 sequence is CASSLGGQPQETQYF. The CDR3 nucleotides read TGCGCCAGCAGCCTTGGGGGACAGCCACAAGAGACCCAGTACTTC.

This clone was counted between two and nine times. This chain connects TRBV7-7 to TRBJ2-5; D may be TRBD1 or TRBD2 (5 bases each). V lost 6 bases and J 2 bases, leaving 16 bases between the germline ends. This CDR3 is built from 15 residues. In germline, CDR1 is SSHAT, CDR2 FNYEAQ (reference sequence). CDR3 residues: CASSRGRVLQETQYF. The DNA of the CDR3 is TGTGCCAGCAGTCGGGGCCGGGTCCTTCAAGAGACCCAGTACTTC.

The V gene is TRBV5-1, the J gene TRBJ2-3; 10 positions match TRBD1. The germline gives CDR1 SGHRS, CDR2 YFSETQ. The CDR3 length is 15 residues. Trimming cost V 6 bases and J 1 base; bases outside gene matches: 5. The CDR3 nucleotides read TGCGCCAGCACATCCGGGACAGGGGGCACAGATACGCAGTATTTT. Residues: CASTSGTGGTDTQYF.

The genes are TRBV10-3 and TRBJ1-1; TRBD1 matches at 9 bases. The CDR3 loop spans 15 amino acids. Germline loops: CDR1 ENHRY, CDR2 SYGVKD. V lost 4 bases, J lost 4 bases, and 7 bases stayed unmatched. CDR3 nucleotide sequence: TGTGCCATCAGTGGCGGGACAGGGTCTACCACTGAAGCTTTCTTT. Amino acid sequence: CAISGGTGSTTEAFF.

This chain links TRBV6-5 with TRBJ1-3; weak D call: TRBD1 (5 bases). The germline gives CDR1 MNHEY, CDR2 SVGAGI. V was pared by 0 bases and J by 2 bases, with 11 bases between. The CDR3 runs 16 residues. CDR3 residues: CASSYSPPGPGNTIYF. The CDR3 region has the DNA TGTGCCAGCAGTTACTCCCCCCCGGGGCCTGGAAACACCATATATTTT.

This chain links TRBV6-1 with TRBJ2-5, with D unclear. V lost 6 bases and J 2 bases, leaving 13 bases between the germline ends. CDR3 length: 14 amino acids. Looked up from germline, CDR1 is MNHNS and CDR2 is SASEGT. CDR3 DNA: TGTGCCAGCAGCCGGCAGCCCCTACAAGAGACCCAGTACTTC. It specifies CASSRQPLQETQYF.

V is TRBV11-3 and J is TRBJ1-1, with TRBD1 as a possible D gene (5 bases). V shed 5 bases and J shed 0 bases, with 10 bases lying between them. This CDR3 spans 14 amino acids. Germline loops: CDR1 SGHNT, CDR2 YENEEA. The CDR3 sequence is CASSKGTMNTEAFF. Written as DNA, the CDR3 is TGTGCCAGCAGCAAGGGGACCATGAACACTGAAGCTTTCTTT.

This rearrangement joins TRBV10-3 to TRBJ1-2, with D possibly matching TRBD1 (6 bases). The CDR3 spans 15 residues. Trimming removed 1 base from V and 4 bases from J, with 13 bases in between. CDR1 and CDR2 from the germline V gene are ENHRY and SYGVKD. The CDR3 DNA follows: TGTGCCATCAGTGAGTTCCAGGACAGCCTCTATGGCTACACCTTC. Translated, it gives CAISEFQDSLYGYTF.

V is TRBV19 and J is TRBJ1-1, with D possibly TRBD1 on 6 matching bases. In germline, CDR1 is LNHDA, CDR2 SQIVND (reference sequence). The CDR3 consists of 14 residues. Trimming took 3 bases from V and 5 from J, leaving 13 bases between them. The CDR3 nucleotides are TGTGCCAGTAGTATTACCAAAGGGGGGACTGAAGCTTTCTTT. Protein sequence: CASSITKGGTEAFF. The variable domain in full, with the rest retrieved from reference TRBV19 and TRBJ1-1, is DGGITQSPKYLFRKEGQNVTLSCEQNLNHDAMYWYRQDPGQGLRLIYYSQIVNDFQKGDIAEGYSVSREKKESFPLTVTSAQKNPTAFYLCASSITKGGTEAFFGQGTRLTVV.

This clone was picked up a small number of times. The V and J genes are TRBV5-1 and TRBJ1-1; a possible D gene is TRBD1 (5 bases). Germline assignment: CDR1 SGHRS and CDR2 YFSETQ. The CDR3 sequence is 13 residues long. The ends were cut back, 4 bases at V and 7 bases at J, with 14 bases in the middle. CDR3 DNA sequence: TGCGCCAGCAGCCCCGAAGGAGGGGTTGAAGCTTTCTTT. This codes for CASSPEGGVEAFF.

CDR3 coding DNA: TGTGCCAGTAGTATTTCGGGTTTAGCTAACTATGGCTACACCTTC. Translation gives CASSISGLANYGYTF. This chain connects TRBV19 to TRBJ1-2; no clear D gene. The germline V gene has CDR1 LNHDA and CDR2 SQIVND (reference sequence). The germline V and J ends were trimmed by 3 bases and 0 bases, with 11 bases remaining between them. The CDR3 totals 15 residues. The entire variable domain, with the rest obtained from reference TRBV19 and TRBJ1-2, is as follows: DGGITQSPKYLFRKEGQNVTLSCEQNLNHDAMYWYRQDPGQGLRLIYYSQIVNDFQKGDIAEGYSVSREKKESFPLTVTSAQKNPTAFYLCASSISGLANYGYTFGSGTRLTVV.

The V gene is TRBV10-3, the J gene TRBJ1-1; D gene uncertain. V shed 3 bases and J shed 0 bases, with 2 bases lying between them. This CDR3 has 12 residues. In germline, CDR1 is ENHRY, CDR2 SYGVKD. The CDR3 region has the DNA TGTGCCATCAGTGAAGTGAACACTGAAGCTTTCTTT. This sequence encodes CAISEVNTEAFF.

The chain uses TRBV7-8 and TRBJ1-5, with D uncertain. Germline loops: CDR1 SGHVS, CDR2 FQNEAQ. Trimming removed 6 bases at V and 4 bases at J, with 10 bases between. The CDR3 runs to 13 residues. The CDR3 reads CASRSSLNQPQHF. The CDR3 DNA follows: TGTGCCAGCAGATCCTCGCTTAATCAGCCCCAGCATTTT.

This clone has a handful of counts. This sequence joins TRBV30 and TRBJ1-5; TRBD1 is a possible D gene (6 bases). V lost 4 bases and J lost 2, with 15 bases in between. There are 15 residues in the CDR3. Germline V gene lookup returns CDR1 GTSNPN and CDR2 SVGIG (reference sequence). CDR3 residues: CAWTRGGTGNQPQHF. DNA for the CDR3: TGTGCCTGGACCCGAGGGGGTACGGGCAATCAGCCCCAGCATTTT.

V is TRBV5-4 and J is TRBJ2-3; D is perhaps TRBD1 or TRBD2 (5 bases each). The CDR3 is 14 residues long. V was shortened by 2 bases and J by 4 bases, with 11 bases between the two germline ends. From germline, CDR1 is SGHNT and CDR2 YYREEE (reference sequence). CDR3 region: CASSFMGRPDTQYF. Written as DNA, the CDR3 is TGTGCCAGCAGCTTCATGGGACGCCCAGATACGCAGTATTTT.

This sequence joins TRBV14 and TRBJ2-6; D gene uncertain. The CDR3 spans 15 residues. Germline-derived CDR1 and CDR2 are SGHDN and FVKESK. The V end lost 3 bases, the J end lost 2 bases, and 8 bases lay between the germline ends. CDR3 bases: TGTGCCAGCAGCCAGGGTTTTACTGGGGCCAACGTCCTGACTTTC. Translated, it gives CASSQGFTGANVLTF.

The V gene is TRBV2, the J gene TRBJ2-7; a weak D match, TRBD2 (5 bases). The CDR3 has 14 amino acids. Germline V gene lookup returns CDR1 SNHLY and CDR2 FYNNEI. Trimming pared 4 bases from V and 3 bases from J, leaving 13 bases between. CDR3 residues: CASSVTRSGYEQYF. The CDR3 nucleotides read TGTGCCAGCAGTGTTACACGAAGCGGCTACGAGCAGTACTTC.

The chain employs TRBV7-9 and TRBJ1-1, with D perhaps matching TRBD1 (5 bases). The CDR3 is 12 residues long. From germline, CDR1 is SEHNR and CDR2 FQNEAQ (reference sequence). With 4 bases removed from V and 8 bases from J, the gap between germline ends came to 11 bases. CDR3 sequence reads: CASSSTGFEAFF. The CDR3 region has the DNA TGTGCCAGCAGCTCTACAGGATTCGAAGCTTTCTTT.

This clone appeared once. The chain combines TRBV6-5 with TRBJ2-3, with no clear D. V was shortened by 5 bases and J by 4 bases, with 13 bases between the two germline ends. Germline assignment: CDR1 MNHEY and CDR2 SVGAGI. This CDR3 contains 14 residues. CDR3 amino acids: CASSPGSPPDTQYF. As DNA, the CDR3 is TGTGCCAGCAGTCCCGGTTCTCCTCCAGATACGCAGTATTTT.

CDR3: CASKRSGQPQHF. The CDR3 DNA sequence: TGTGCCAGCAAAAGGTCGGGTCAGCCCCAGCATTTT. The V gene is TRBV6-1, the J gene TRBJ1-5; D is ambiguous. Between the trimmed V and J ends, which lost 7 bases and 6 bases, there was a span of 10 bases. Germline V CDR1 and CDR2: MNHNS, SASEGT. The CDR3 is 12 amino acids.

This chain joins TRBV6-1 and TRBJ1-2; perhaps TRBD1 as D (6 bases). Germline CDR1 MNHNS, CDR2 SASEGT. The V and J ends lost 11 bases and 2 bases respectively, with 9 bases between them. This CDR3 region has 11 residues. CDR3 loop: CALRGNYGYTF. The DNA of the CDR3 is TGTGCCCTCAGGGGAAACTATGGCTACACCTTC.

The chain links TRBV29-1 to TRBJ2-1; D is tentatively TRBD1 or TRBD2 (5 bases each). Germline V gene data show CDR1 as SQVTM and CDR2 as ANQGSEA. The CDR3 totals 13 residues. V was clipped by 4 bases and J by 6 bases, with 13 bases between them. Written as DNA, the CDR3 is TGCAGCGTTGCCGGGACCCCTCGCAATGAGCAGTTCTTC. Translation gives CSVAGTPRNEQFF.